The present entry profiles one T cell receptor (beta chain) with its context. Its antigen remains undetermined. The record has no base qualities; no much larger clone is one base away. TCR CDR3 regions were amplified from genomic DNA by multiplex PCR using the deep immunoSEQ assay. Extracted genomic DNA from each cell subset was spread evenly across all wells of several immunoSEQ 96-well plates, with each plate serving as a replicate. For sorted subsets, each replicate PCR was loaded with 200 ng genomic DNA, equivalent to 25,000 to 30,000 T cell genomes. The purified libraries were quantified using a Qubit 3.0 fluorometer, sized with a Bioanalyzer 2100, and then quantified again using the KAPA Library Quantification kit. A separate single-read 150-cycle Illumina NextSeq 550 flow cell was used to sequence each immunoSEQ 96-well plate. The study's own analysis went as follows. The immunoSEQ output contained only junctional sequences without quality scores, so filtering could not match that applied to full-length reads. To assign V/J genes and CDR3, sequences were annotated against IMGT germline references using PyIR, a Python wrapper for IgBLAST v1.9. Reads were filtered out if the reads had weak V/J assignments (E-value above 1e-6), no CDR3, stop codons, out-of-frame junctions, or ambiguous translated residues. A V3J clonotype was defined by an identical inferred V gene, J gene, and CDR3 amino acid sequence. The percentage overlap between two repertoires was calculated by dividing the number of shared unique clonotypes by the size of the smaller repertoire. Richness of each repertoire was evaluated using RTK rarefaction, the Chao1 estimator, and Recon v2.1 estimates of unobserved clonotypes. Generation probabilities for all TCRbeta clonotypes obtained by the gDNA method from a handful of donors were computed using OLGA. TCRdb re-hosts the immuneACCESS table, in-frame sequences only. Its copies lack some clones; in the studies checked, an unresolved V gene accounts for under half of them, and the cause for the rest is not known. For V, J and clone size, that table is used; D and trimming come from the DNA. Counted in this sample were more than 2,000,000 clones; just over 90% of them appeared once. The top ten constitute about 0.41% of the sample.

This entry belongs to a study of shared clonotypes between healthy human individuals (dated by TCRdb to the early 2020s). As for the study more broadly: The cohort comprised a couple of women and a few men aged 18 to 49 years. To estimate repertoire size and how much clonotypes are shared between individuals, the study performed deep sequencing of blood TCR repertoires from about five healthy adults. To increase sequencing depth and limit assay-specific biases, TCR repertoire library preparation and sequencing were carried out by different laboratories using diverse techniques. Per donor, three plates each were used for CD4 naive and CD4 memory, two for CD8 naive, and one for CD8 memory. Between about 0.85 and 9.5 billion PBMCs per donor were obtained by leukapheresis. What the study reported, not specific to this receptor: Sampling was restricted to blood, and TCR repertoires in tissues likely differ from the TCR repertoires found in blood. Larger estimated clonotype richness was generally found for naive subsets than for memory subsets. Across a handful of donors, around 5% of naive CD4, approximately 3.6% of naive CD8, under 2.5% of memory CD4, and about 0.44% of memory CD8 clonotypes were shared. Rarefaction of sorted-subset datasets indicated incomplete sequencing despite the large sequencing depth. Pairwise subsampling led to the expectation that sequencing depth would affect the degree of clonotype sharing among donors. Because the study included a small number of donors, the genetic and exposure-history diversity represented was limited. Clonotypes shared by all four sorted-subset donors showed higher generation probabilities than non-shared clonotypes.

Healthy HIV-negative adults with no recently reported acute infections or vaccinations were included as donors. Every donor was a Caucasian adult living in Nashville, Tennessee, USA. CD4+ T cells were enriched by magnetic negative selection; naive cells were then positively selected on CD45RA, and the negative fraction formed the memory subset. Blood was obtained by leukapheresis, after which PBMCs were separated by Ficoll-Histopaque density gradient centrifugation and cryopreserved in liquid nitrogen vapor phase. Purity and quantity of every magnetically sorted T cell population were checked by analytical flow cytometry. Genomic DNA was isolated from each sorted fraction and quantified by UV absorbance on a Nanodrop 2000c. V drops 5 bases and J drops 13 bases, leaving 18 bases in between. The germline V gene encodes CDR1 SGHTA and CDR2 FQGNSA. The CDR3 contains 13 residues, cysteine and phenylalanine counted. Left in the record is the CDR3 DNA by itself, 39 bases read in frame from the first base.

The sequence joins TRBV7-2 to TRBJ2-1; the D gene is possibly TRBD1 or TRBD2, each agreeing over 5 bases. Sequencing was performed on naive CD4+ T cells from PBMCs. The sample's cell subset or site, from its label and the paper: CD45RA+ positively selected. The clonotype comes from a man between 18 and 29 years old in good health. Some clones in this sample may be carry-over from other donors' samples. At the DNA level, the sequence is TGTGCCAGCAGCCCTAGGTCGGGGACCGGACAGTTCTTC. This is translated as CASSPRSGTGQFF.